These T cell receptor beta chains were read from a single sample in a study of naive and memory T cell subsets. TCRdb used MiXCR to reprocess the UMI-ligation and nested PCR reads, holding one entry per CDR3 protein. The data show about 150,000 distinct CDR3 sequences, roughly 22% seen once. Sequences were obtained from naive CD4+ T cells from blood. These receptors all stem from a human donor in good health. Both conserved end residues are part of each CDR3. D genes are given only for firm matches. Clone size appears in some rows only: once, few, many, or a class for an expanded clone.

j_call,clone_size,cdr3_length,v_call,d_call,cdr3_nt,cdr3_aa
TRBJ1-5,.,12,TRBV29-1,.,TGCAGCGTTAGGGACGGGAATCAGCCCCAGCATTTT,CSVRDGNQPQHF
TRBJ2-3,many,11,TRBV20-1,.,TGCAGTGCAAAAGACCCACCGGCGCAGTATTTT,CSAKDPPAQYF
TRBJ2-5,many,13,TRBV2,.,TGTGCCAGCAGTCTGCAGATACAAGAGACCCAGTACTTC,CASSLQIQETQYF
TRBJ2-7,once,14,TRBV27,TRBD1,TGTGCCAGCAGCTCTCTGGGACAGCCCTACGAGCAGTACTTC,CASSSLGQPYEQYF
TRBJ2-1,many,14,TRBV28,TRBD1,TGTGCCAGCAGCCGGACAGGGGGATACAATGAGCAGTTCTTC,CASSRTGGYNEQFF
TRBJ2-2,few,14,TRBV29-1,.,TGCAGCGCCGCCCAGGGGAGGTACACCGGGGAGCTGTTTTTT,CSAAQGRYTGELFF
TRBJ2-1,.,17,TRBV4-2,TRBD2,TGTGCCAGCAGCCAAGTGCTAGCGGGAGGCCAAGTGGGTGAGCAGTTCTTC,CASSQVLAGGQVGEQFF
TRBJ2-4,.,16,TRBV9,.,TGTGCCAGCAGCGTTGGTCCGGAGTACCCCGAAAACATTCAGTACTTC,CASSVGPEYPENIQYF
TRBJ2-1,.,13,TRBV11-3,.,TGTGCCAGCAGCTTGCAATTAAAGGATGAGCAGTTCTTC,CASSLQLKDEQFF
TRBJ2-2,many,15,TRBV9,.,TGTGCCAGCAGCCTGGGACATTCGAACACCGGGGAGCTGTTTTTT,CASSLGHSNTGELFF
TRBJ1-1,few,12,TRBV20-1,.,TGCAGTGTCCCTGCAGGGAACACTGAAGCTTTCTTT,CSVPAGNTEAFF
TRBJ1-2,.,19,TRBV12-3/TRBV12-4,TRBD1,TGTGCCAGCAGCGACGGACAGGAGTTCTTCTCCTATATCCCGGCTGGCTACACCTTC,CASSDGQEFFSYIPAGYTF
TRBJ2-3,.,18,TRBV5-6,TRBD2,TGTGCCAGCAGCTTCAGCGGGGCCGGGACTGTGCTACCAGATACGCAGTATTTT,CASSFSGAGTVLPDTQYF
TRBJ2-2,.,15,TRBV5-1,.,TGCGCCAGCAGCTTATTGTCAGGGAACACCGGGGAGCTGTTTTTT,CASSLLSGNTGELFF
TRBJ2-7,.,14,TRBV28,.,TGTGCCAGCAGCTCGGGCGGCCGACGCTACGAGCAGTACTTC,CASSSGGRRYEQYF
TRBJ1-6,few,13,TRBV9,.,TGTGCCAGCAGCCCGACAGTCAATTCACCCCTCCACTTT,CASSPTVNSPLHF
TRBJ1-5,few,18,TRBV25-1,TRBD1,TGTGCCAGCAGTGAAGAAACAGGGGGCGCAGGGAGCAATCAGCCCCAGCATTTT,CASSEETGGAGSNQPQHF
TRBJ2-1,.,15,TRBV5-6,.,TGTGCCAGCAGCCCTCCTGGGTTTGGAAACAATGAGCAGTTCTTC,CASSPPGFGNNEQFF
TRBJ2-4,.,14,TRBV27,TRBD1,TGTGCCAGCAGGGGGACAGGGCCCAAAAACATTCAGTACTTC,CASRGTGPKNIQYF
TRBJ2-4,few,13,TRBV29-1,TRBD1,TGCAGCGTACGCCGGGACAGGGAAGGCATTCAGTACTTC,CSVRRDREGIQYF
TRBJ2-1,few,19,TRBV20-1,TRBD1,TGCAGTGCTAGAGATGACAGGGGCCCTGACTCCCCAACCTACAATGAGCAGTTCTTC,CSARDDRGPDSPTYNEQFF
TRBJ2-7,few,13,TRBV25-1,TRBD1,TGTGCCGCGAGGGGGACAGGGGCATACGAGCAGTACTTC,CAARGTGAYEQYF
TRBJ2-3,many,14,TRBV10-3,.,TGTGCCATCAGTGAGTCGACGGACACAGATACGCAGTATTTT,CAISESTDTDTQYF
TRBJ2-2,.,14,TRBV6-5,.,TGTGCCAGCAAAACCGGGACTCCCACCGGGGAGCTGTTTTTT,CASKTGTPTGELFF
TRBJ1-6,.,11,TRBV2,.,TGTGCCAGCAGCGGCGGTTCACCCCTCCACTTT,CASSGGSPLHF
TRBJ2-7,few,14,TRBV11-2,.,TGTGCCAGCAGCCCTGGGACACTCACTTACGAGCAGTACTTC,CASSPGTLTYEQYF
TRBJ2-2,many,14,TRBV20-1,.,TGCAGTGCTAGAGTAGGGGGGAACACCGGGGAGCTGTTTTTT,CSARVGGNTGELFF
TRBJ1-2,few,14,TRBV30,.,TGTGCCTGGAACCGGGACCGATTTAACTATGGCTACACCTTC,CAWNRDRFNYGYTF
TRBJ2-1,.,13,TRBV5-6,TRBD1,TGTGCCAGCAGCCTGGACAGGGTCGGTGGGCAGTTCTTC,CASSLDRVGGQFF
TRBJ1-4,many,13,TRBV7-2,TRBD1,TGTGCCAGCAGCCTAGGACAGGTTGAAAAACTGTTTTTT,CASSLGQVEKLFF
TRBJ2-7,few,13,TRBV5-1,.,TGCGCCAGCAGCTTGTTTATCGGGGACGAGCAGTACTTC,CASSLFIGDEQYF
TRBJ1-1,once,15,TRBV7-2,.,TGTGCCAGCAGCTTGCGACGGAACACGAACACTGAAGCTTTCTTT,CASSLRRNTNTEAFF
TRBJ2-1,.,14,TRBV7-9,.,TGTGCCAGCAGCCTTATGAGTTCCTACAATGAGCAGTTCTTC,CASSLMSSYNEQFF
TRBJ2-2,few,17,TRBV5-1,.,TGCGCCAGCAGCGCTCAGCGTTCCGGGACCTACACCGGGGAGCTGTTTTTT,CASSAQRSGTYTGELFF
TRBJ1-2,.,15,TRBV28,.,TGTGCCAGCAGTTTCCCTCGGGGGGCGGGCTATGGCTACACCTTC,CASSFPRGAGYGYTF
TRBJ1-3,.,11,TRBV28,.,TGTGCCAGCAGGACCGGAAACACCATATATTTT,CASRTGNTIYF
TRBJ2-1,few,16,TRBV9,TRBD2,TGTGCCAGCAGCGTACCAGGGACTAGCGGGAGGAATGAGCAGTTCTTC,CASSVPGTSGRNEQFF
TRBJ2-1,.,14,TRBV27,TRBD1,TGTGCCAGCAGTTTGCAGGGGGTCCACAATGAGCAGTTCTTC,CASSLQGVHNEQFF
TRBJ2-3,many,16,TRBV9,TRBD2,TGTGCCAGCAGCGTAGATGCGGGAGTGAGGACAGATACGCAGTATTTT,CASSVDAGVRTDTQYF
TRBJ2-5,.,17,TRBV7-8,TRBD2,TGTGCCAGCAGCCCCCGGGCTAGCGGGAGATCCCAAGAGACCCAGTACTTC,CASSPRASGRSQETQYF
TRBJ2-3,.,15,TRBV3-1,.,TGTGCCAGCAGCCAACAGGGGCGCGGGACAGATACGCAGTATTTT,CASSQQGRGTDTQYF
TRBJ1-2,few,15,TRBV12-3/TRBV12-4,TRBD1,TGTGCCAGCAGTACAAGACAGGGGAAGAACTATGGCTACACCTTC,CASSTRQGKNYGYTF
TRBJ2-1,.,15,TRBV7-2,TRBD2,TGTGCCAGCAACCCAGCGGGAGGGAAACACAATGATCAGTTCTTC,CASNPAGGKHNDQFF
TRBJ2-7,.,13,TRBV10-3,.,TGTGCCATCAGTCCTGCACCGCCCTACGAGCAGTACTTC,CAISPAPPYEQYF
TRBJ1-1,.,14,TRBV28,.,TGTGCCAGCAGTTTCCCAACCGCAGGGTTGAAAGCTTTCTTT,CASSFPTAGLKAFF
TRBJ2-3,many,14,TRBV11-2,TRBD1,TGTGCCAGCGGCCCAACAGGGGGCTCAGATACGCAGTATTTT,CASGPTGGSDTQYF
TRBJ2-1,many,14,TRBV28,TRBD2,TGTGCCACCAAACTAGCGGGAGGGCCCATTGAGCAGTTCTTC,CATKLAGGPIEQFF
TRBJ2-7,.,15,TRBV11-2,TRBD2,TGTGCCAGCAGTTTCTTGACTAGCGCTTCCTACGAGCAGTACTTC,CASSFLTSASYEQYF
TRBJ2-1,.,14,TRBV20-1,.,TGCAGTGCTAGAGATGAATCTTCTAGGTTAGGGCAGTTCTTC,CSARDESSRLGQFF
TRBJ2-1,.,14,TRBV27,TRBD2,TGTGCCAGCACAGGACTAGATAAATACAATGAGCAGTTCTTC,CASTGLDKYNEQFF
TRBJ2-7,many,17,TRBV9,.,TGTGCCAGCAGCGTAGGGGAAGGTAGCAGAGCACCCTACGAGCAGTACTTC,CASSVGEGSRAPYEQYF
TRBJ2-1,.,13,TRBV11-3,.,TGTGCCAGCAGCTTAGATAGGGTCCATGAGCAGTTCTTC,CASSLDRVHEQFF
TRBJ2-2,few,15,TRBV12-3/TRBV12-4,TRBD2,TGTGCCAGCAGTTTGGGCGGGAGCGACACCGGGGAGCTGTTTTTT,CASSLGGSDTGELFF
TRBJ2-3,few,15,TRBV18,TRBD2,TGTGCCAGCTCGTCCGTGGCGGGAGTTGCAGATACGCAGTATTTT,CASSSVAGVADTQYF
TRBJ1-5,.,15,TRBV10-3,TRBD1,TGTGCCATCAGTGAGGCAGGGGGGGGCAATCAGCCCCAGCATTTT,CAISEAGGGNQPQHF
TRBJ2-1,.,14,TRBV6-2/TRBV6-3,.,TGTGCCAGCAGCTACTCGGGCGTCGTCAATGAGCAGTTCTTC,CASSYSGVVNEQFF
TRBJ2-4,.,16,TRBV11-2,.,TGTGCCAGCAGCCCCCGGGGCGGGTTAGCCAAAAACATTCAGTACTTC,CASSPRGGLAKNIQYF
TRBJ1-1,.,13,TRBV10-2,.,TGCGCCAGCAGTGAGTCCCCGGGTTCTGAAGCTTTCTTT,CASSESPGSEAFF
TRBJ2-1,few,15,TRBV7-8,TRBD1,TGTGCCAGCACCACCGGGACAGGGCAGTACAATGAGCAGTTCTTC,CASTTGTGQYNEQFF